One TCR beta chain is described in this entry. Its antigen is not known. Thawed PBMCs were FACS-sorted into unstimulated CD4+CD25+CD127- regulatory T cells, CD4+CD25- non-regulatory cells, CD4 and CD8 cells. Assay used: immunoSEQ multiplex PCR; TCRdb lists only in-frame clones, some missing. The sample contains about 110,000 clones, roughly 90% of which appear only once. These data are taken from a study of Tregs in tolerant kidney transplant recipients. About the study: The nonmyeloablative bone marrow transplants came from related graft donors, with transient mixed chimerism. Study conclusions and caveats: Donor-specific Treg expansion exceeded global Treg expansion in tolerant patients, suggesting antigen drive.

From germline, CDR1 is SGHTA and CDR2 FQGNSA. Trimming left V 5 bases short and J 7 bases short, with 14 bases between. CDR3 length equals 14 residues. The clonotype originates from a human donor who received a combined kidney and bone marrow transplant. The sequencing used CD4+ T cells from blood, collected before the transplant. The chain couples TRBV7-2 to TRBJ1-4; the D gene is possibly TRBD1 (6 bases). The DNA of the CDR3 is TGTGCCAGCAGCACCGGGACAAGGAGTGAAAAACTGTTTTTT. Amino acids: CASSTGTRSEKLFF.